Only a few counts were recorded for the clone carrying this T cell receptor beta chain. Its antigen is unknown. For TCR beta, libraries came from quantitative 5'-RACE with molecular barcodes. MiXCR was run by TCRdb on the 5' RACE reads, yielding one entry per CDR3 protein. The table includes about 220,000 distinct CDR3 sequences, about 6.7% detected once. The sample belongs to a study of CD8 T cells in ankylosing spondylitis. Study conclusions and caveats: The study identified a TCR beta motif of several highly homologous variants that appeared characteristic of ankylosing spondylitis blood. It was reported that disease-linked clones were significantly enriched in matched ankylosing spondylitis synovial fluid.

The CDR3 covers 15 residues. After removal of 5 bases from V and 1 base from J, the junction contained 6 bases not matched to a gene. Per the germline V gene, CDR1 is MNHNS and CDR2 is SASEGT. The chain couples TRBV6-1 to TRBJ2-5, with 8 bases matching TRBD2. The sample taken for sequencing was blood, either unsorted or a sorted T cell fraction (not recorded which). The sequence derives from a male donor with ankylosing spondylitis. CDR3 loop: CASSPSGGSQETQYF. CDR3 nucleotide sequence: TGTGCCAGCAGTCCCAGCGGGGGCTCCCAAGAGACCCAGTACTTC.